What follows are 21 T cell receptor beta chains derived from one specimen sequenced in a study of spatial heterogeneity in lung cancer. TCRdb processed the 5' RACE reads anew with MiXCR; each CDR3 protein has one entry. The sample includes more than 250 distinct CDR3 sequences, around a fifth of them seen just once. The time point was: sample taken at primary tumor resection. This specimen consisted of normal lung tissue next to the tumor, obtained at surgery. The receptors were sampled from a male donor with early-stage non-small cell lung cancer.

By frequency in the sample, this clonotype is hyperexpanded (1% or more). This rearrangement joins TRBV4-1 to TRBJ2-3; the D call may be TRBD1 or TRBD2 (5 bases each). V lost 6 bases and J 1 base, leaving 11 bases between the germline ends. Germline V lookup: CDR1 MGHRA, CDR2 YSYEKL. CDR3 length equals 14 residues. The CDR3 bases are TGCGCCAGCAGACGGGACCTTGGCACAGATACGCAGTATTTT. Protein: CASRRDLGTDTQYF.

This chain uses TRBV6-8 with TRBJ1-4; 8 bases match TRBD1. The germline gives CDR1 MNHGY, CDR2 SAAAGT. CDR3 length equals 19 residues. Trimming removed 7 bases from V and 0 bases from J; junction bases left unmatched: 16. The CDR3, as DNA: TGTGCCAGCAAATCGCCCAGGACAGGGTGTTATCCAACTAATGAAAAACTGTTTTTT. It encodes CASKSPRTGCYPTNEKLFF.

By sample fraction, this clonotype is large. The chain joins TRBV20-1 to TRBJ2-7; D is unresolved. The CDR3 consists of 14 residues. Trimming took off 1 base at V and 6 bases at J, with 16 bases between the two ends. The germline V gene has CDR1 DFQATT and CDR2 SNEGSKA (reference sequence). In DNA, the CDR3 is TGCAGTGCTAGAGGCCCCCGCGCCCTAGGCGAGCAGTACTTC. Its protein product is CSARGPRALGEQYF.

This chain uses TRBV5-6 with TRBJ1-4, with TRBD1 as a possible D gene (6 bases). The CDR3 has 13 residues. V lost 5 bases and J lost 7, with 12 bases in between. CDR1 and CDR2 (germline): SGHDT, YYEEEE. This CDR3 reads CASSSAGAEKLFF. CDR3 in DNA: TGTGCCAGCAGTTCTGCAGGGGCTGAAAAACTGTTTTTT.

In its sample, this clonotype ranks as hyperexpanded. The chain is built from TRBV5-6 and TRBJ1-2; 8 nucleotides align to TRBD1. Germline CDR1 SGHDT, CDR2 YYEEEE. V was clipped by 4 bases and J by 1 base; unmatched bases: 9. CDR3 length equals 16 residues. The CDR3 coding sequence is TGTGCCAGCAGCCCGGCTTCAGGGGGCCATAACTATGGCTACACCTTC. It codes for CASSPASGGHNYGYTF.

This chain links TRBV3-1 with TRBJ2-5; 9 bases are a match to TRBD1. Germline V gene data show CDR1 as LGHDT and CDR2 as YNNKEL (reference sequence). Trimming took 3 bases from V and 2 from J; bases not matched to a gene: 1. The length of the CDR3 is 14 residues. The CDR3 region has the DNA TGTGCCAGCAGCCACGGGACAGGGCAAGAGACCCAGTACTTC. Protein: CASSHGTGQETQYF.

Sample share makes this clonotype medium-sized (0.01 to 0.1%). The rearrangement uses TRBV7-2 and TRBJ2-5; D ambiguous. V lost 1 base and J lost 2, with 11 bases in between. Germline CDR1 is SGHTA and CDR2 is FQGNSA. The CDR3 runs to 15 residues. The CDR3 is CASSLGTIVQETQYF. In DNA, the CDR3 is TGTGCCAGCAGCTTAGGTACTATTGTACAAGAGACCCAGTACTTC.

This clonotype is hyperexpanded within its sample. The CDR3 nucleotides are TGTGCCAGCAGCTTAGGTAGCGGGGTAGAGACCCAGTACTTC. Translating it yields CASSLGSGVETQYF. The rearrangement joins TRBV5-4 to TRBJ2-5, with 8 bases aligning to TRBD2. Germline V gene data show CDR1 as SGHNT and CDR2 as YYREEE (reference sequence). The CDR3 contains 14 residues. The J segment lost 4 bases and the V segment lost 2 bases, leaving 4 bases of the junction unmatched.

This clonotype was seen a few times. This sequence joins TRBV6-2 or TRBV6-3 and TRBJ2-4; D may match TRBD1 or TRBD2 (5 bases each). The CDR3 spans 12 residues. Germline-derived CDR1 and CDR2 are MNHEY and SVGEGT. V dropped 5 bases and J dropped 6 bases, with 8 bases sitting between them. CDR3 in DNA: TGTGCCAGCAGTACCGGGACAAACATTCAGTACTTC. Its protein product is CASSTGTNIQYF.

This clonotype rates as hyperexpanded. V usage is TRBV20-1 and J usage is TRBJ1-2, with TRBD1 identical over 7 bases. The CDR3 loop spans 13 amino acids. Germline V gene data show CDR1 as DFQATT and CDR2 as SNEGSKA (reference sequence). Trimming cost V 3 bases and J 4 bases; bases outside gene matches: 5. In DNA, the CDR3 is TGCAGTGCTAGCCTCGGGACAGCCTATGGCTACACCTTC. Translation gives CSASLGTAYGYTF.

The rearrangement links TRBV10-3 to TRBJ1-5; possibly TRBD1 for D (6 bases). The CDR3 consists of 16 residues. V dropped 2 bases and J dropped 5 bases, with 16 bases sitting between them. In germline, CDR1 is ENHRY, CDR2 SYGVKD. The CDR3 sequence is CAISERGLPGDQPQHF. The CDR3 DNA follows: TGTGCCATCAGTGAGCGGGGGCTGCCCGGAGATCAGCCCCAGCATTTT.

In its sample, this clonotype ranks as hyperexpanded. V usage is TRBV21-1 and J usage is TRBJ2-7; the table's D call of TRBD1 was not tested on the DNA. TRBV21-1 is noted as a pseudogene. CDR3 length equals 16 residues. CDR3 loop: CASSKVRTGATYEQYF. CDR3 nucleotides: TGTGCCAGCAGCAAAGTTAGGACAGGGGCCACCTACGAGCAGTACTTC.

In this sample, this clonotype is large. The V call is TRBV19, the J call TRBJ2-7, with 10 bases aligning to TRBD2. Trimming cost V 2 bases and J 6 bases; bases outside gene matches: 10. Germline CDR1 reads LNHDA; CDR2 reads SQIVND (reference sequence). The CDR3 is 16 residues long. In DNA, the CDR3 is TGTGCCAGTAGTATACGGGCTAGCGGGGGATCACGCGAGCAGTACTTC. Residues: CASSIRASGGSREQYF.

This sequence joins TRBV11-2 and TRBJ2-1; TRBD2 might be the D (5 bases). CDR1 is SGHAT, CDR2 FQNNGV, per germline. The length of the CDR3 is 16 residues. V was trimmed by 1 base and J by 0 bases, leaving 10 bases between them. The CDR3 spells CASSLVEGSSYNEQFF. In nucleotides, the CDR3 is TGTGCCAGCAGCTTAGTAGAGGGTAGCTCCTACAATGAGCAGTTCTTC. The variable domain in full, completed from reference TRBV11-2 and TRBJ2-1, reads EAGVAQSPRYKIIEKRQSVAFWCNPISGHATLYWYQQILGQGPKLLIQFQNNGVVDDSQLPKDRFSAERLKGVDSTLKIQPAKLEDSAVYLCASSLVEGSSYNEQFFGPGTRLTVL.

By share, this clonotype counts as medium-sized (0.01 to 0.1%). The chain carries TRBV5-4 and TRBJ2-1; 10 bases are shared with TRBD2. The CDR3 runs to 13 residues. V was clipped by 6 bases and J by 15 bases; unmatched bases: 12. The V gene's germline CDR1 is SGHNT and CDR2 YYREEE (reference sequence). CDR3 protein: CASTPSSGGRGFF. CDR3 DNA: TGTGCCAGCACCCCGTCTAGCGGGGGCCGTGGGTTCTTC.

By share of the sample, this clonotype is large (0.1 to 1%). The CDR3 nucleotides read TGTGCCATCAGTGAGTCCTTCGACAGGGGACGCGTGGAAGCTTTCTTT. Its protein product is CAISESFDRGRVEAFF. The chain uses TRBV10-3 and TRBJ1-1; 8 nucleotides line up with TRBD1. CDR1 is ENHRY and CDR2 is SYGVKD in the germline V gene. The CDR3 sequence is 16 residues long. The ends lost 0 bases at V and 8 bases at J; junction bases unmatched: 11.

By proportion, this clonotype is large. The rearrangement uses TRBV6-2 or TRBV6-3 and TRBJ2-1; D possibly corresponds to TRBD2 (6 bases). Germline loops: CDR1 MNHEY, CDR2 SVGEGT. Trimming removed 5 bases at V and 5 bases at J, with 16 bases between. This CDR3 is built from 15 residues. The DNA for the CDR3 is TGTGCCAGCAGTCGGCTGCGGGACGGCAACAATGAGCAGTTCTTC. Its protein is CASSRLRDGNNEQFF.

This clonotype qualifies as hyperexpanded. V and J are TRBV7-8 and TRBJ1-5, with D tentatively TRBD1 (5 bases). The CDR3 runs 15 residues. Trimming left V 5 bases short and J 8 bases short, with 19 bases between. Germline V gene sequence: CDR1 SGHVS, CDR2 FQNEAQ. CDR3: CASSPRPGEGKPQHF. For the CDR3, the DNA is TGTGCCAGCAGCCCTAGACCGGGAGAGGGGAAGCCCCAGCATTTT.

In its sample, this clonotype is large. The chain has TRBV5-1 and TRBJ1-6; D is unclear. The V gene's germline CDR1 is SGHRS and CDR2 YFSETQ. This CDR3 is built from 13 residues. Deletions cut 0 bases from V and 8 bases from J, with 6 bases between. The CDR3 is CASSLDPDSPLHF. CDR3 nucleotides: TGCGCCAGCAGCTTGGATCCTGATTCACCCCTCCACTTT.

This chain links TRBV4-2 with TRBJ2-5; 8 bases align to TRBD2. This CDR3 comprises 16 residues. The germline V gene encodes CDR1 LGHNA and CDR2 YNFKEQ. Unmatched junction bases numbered 7, after V lost 2 bases and J lost 2 bases. CDR3 in DNA: TGTGCCAGCAGCCAAATGGCGGCGGGGGGTCAAGAGACCCAGTACTTC. Translation: CASSQMAAGGQETQYF.

The chain uses TRBV5-6 and TRBJ2-7; D is uncertain. The V gene's germline CDR1 is SGHDT and CDR2 YYEEEE. The CDR3 has 11 amino acids. V lost 2 bases, J lost 4 bases, and 4 bases lay in between. The CDR3 region is CASSFMYEQYF. CDR3 bases: TGTGCCAGCAGCTTTATGTACGAGCAGTACTTC.